These 2 T cell receptor beta chains share one sample of origin, sequenced in a study of T cell repertoires in cytomegalovirus infection. MiXCR, run by TCRdb on the reads, gives a single entry per CDR3 protein. The table shows under 850,000 distinct CDR3 sequences, with 35% to 45% occurring only once. The sequenced sample consisted of PBMCs. Receptors originate from a human donor in good health (CMV status not recorded). Some clones in this sample may be carry-over from other donors' samples.

The sample holds one count of this clonotype. The CDR3 carries no conserved terminal phenylalanine or tryptophan, so it likely arises from a read error. The chain carries TRBV5-6 and TRBJ2-7; D is undetermined. The CDR3 is made up of 12 amino acids. Deletions cut 0 bases from V and 2 bases from J, with 3 bases between. In germline, CDR1 is SGHDT, CDR2 YYEEEE. The CDR3 nucleotides read TGTGCCAGCAGCTTGGGCACCTACGAGCAGTACTTA. This translates into CASSLGTYEQYL.

This clonotype was recorded a few times. One end of the junction does not line up with germline, which may come from a read error. The rearrangement joins TRBV7-7 to TRBJ2-3; tentatively, D is TRBD1 or TRBD2 (5 bases each). The CDR3 totals 14 residues. Germline V lookup: CDR1 SSHAT, CDR2 FNYEAQ (reference sequence). The CDR3 region has the DNA TGTGCTAGCAGCTCCGAAGGGGAGACGGATACGCAGTATTTT. Translating gives CASSSEGETDTQYF.